This entry describes one T cell receptor beta chain. The target of this receptor is not known. There are no base qualities to consult, and no much larger clone falls within one base. TCRbeta CDR3 regions were amplified from genomic DNA using the immunoSEQ Assay, a bias-controlled multiplex PCR. In the original analysis: Within the assay, amplification of reference gene primers was used to estimate how many nucleated cells each sample contained. Sequence reads were collapsed and filtered to measure the absolute abundance of every unique TCRbeta CDR3 rearrangement. For each sample, productive Simpson clonality was calculated as the square root of Simpson's diversity index across productive rearrangements. What TCRdb holds here is the immuneACCESS table cut down to in-frame rearrangements. Part of the clones is not present; checked against another copy, under half of the missing clones reflect an unresolved V gene, and the others are unexplained. V and J calls and clone size come straight from that table; D and trimming were deduced from the DNA. A total of approximately 46,000 clones appear in this sample, 81% of them only once. The ten largest clones capture about 22% of the sample.

This sample is drawn from a study of blood T cell repertoires in COVID-19 (dated by TCRdb to the early 2020s). Study-level background: Samples from collaborators originated in the United States, Italy and Spain and spanned both the acute and convalescent phases of COVID-19. A de-identified subject ID, COVID-19 status, age in years and sex were almost always included in the sample metadata. The material from the prospective study consisted of cDNA or gDNA derived from T cells, B-cell-depleted T cells, or PBMCs. A freely available public database, intended as a resource for researchers studying the immune response to SARS-CoV-2, is where the repertoires were released. Where HLA class I and class II types were available, the types were taken from metadata supplied by the sample provider, not from assay-based typing. The samples were drawn from the first 160 participants of the ongoing ImmuneRACE study and from 1,254 subjects provided by 6 global collaborators. Deeply sampled blood TCRbeta repertoires from subjects exposed to, actively infected with, or recovered from COVID-19 were included in the dataset. Beyond this particular receptor, the publication reports: Clinical and demographic metadata were provided uncurated, with the amount varying by source and participant.

The germline V gene provides CDR1 MNHEY and CDR2 SVGAGI. The CDR3 spans 13 residues, from the cysteine through the phenylalanine. Just the 39-base CDR3 DNA is kept, in frame starting at base 1. V gives up 11 bases and J gives up 4 bases, and the segment between their germline ends measures 17 bases. At one collaborating source in Seattle, patients were enrolled during active infection and were followed longitudinally through the course of disease. Whole blood was collected in K2EDTA tubes by collaborating institutions according to the institutions' own protocols. Collaborator samples were shipped for TCRbeta analysis as frozen whole blood, isolated PBMCs, or DNA extracted from either sample type.

This sequence was found in a woman aged 80 or over with COVID-19, enrolled during active disease. The V gene is TRBV6-5 and the J gene is TRBJ2-5, with TRBD2 as a weak D call on 6 bases. The sample was peripheral blood. CDR3 region: CAARRDIGETQYF. Read as DNA, the sequence is TGTGCCGCTAGGCGGGATATCGGAGAGACCCAGTACTTC.